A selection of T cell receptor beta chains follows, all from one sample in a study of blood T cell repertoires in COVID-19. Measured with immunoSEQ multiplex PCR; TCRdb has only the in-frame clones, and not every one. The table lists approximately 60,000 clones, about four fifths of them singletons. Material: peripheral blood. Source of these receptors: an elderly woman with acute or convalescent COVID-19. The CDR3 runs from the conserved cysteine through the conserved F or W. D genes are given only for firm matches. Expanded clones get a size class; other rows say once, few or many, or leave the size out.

CASSQAQQTNTEAFF,TGCGCCAGCAGCCAAGCGCAACAGACGAACACTGAAGCTTTCTTT,.,TRBJ1-1,TRBV4-1,.
CASRTQGAPNTEAFF,TGTGCCAGCAGGACGCAGGGGGCGCCGAACACTGAAGCTTTCTTT,TRBD1,TRBJ1-1,TRBV6-5,once
CASVVTMNTGELFF,TGTGCCAGCGTGGTGACTATGAACACCGGGGAGCTGTTTTTT,.,TRBJ2-2,TRBV11-2,.
CASGAPGQGVTDTQYF,TGTGCTAGTGGAGCTCCGGGACAGGGAGTAACAGATACGCAGTATTTT,TRBD1,TRBJ2-3,TRBV12-5,.
CASSKYRVDTYEQYF,TGTGCCAGCAGCAAATACAGGGTCGACACCTACGAGCAGTACTTC,.,TRBJ2-7,TRBV7-2,once
CASSLWGQRSGANVLTF,TGTGCCAGCAGTTTATGGGGACAGCGCTCTGGGGCCAACGTCCTGACTTTC,TRBD1,TRBJ2-6,TRBV27,.
CASGGVGTDTQYF,TGTGCCAGCGGAGGGGTTGGGACAGATACGCAGTATTTT,.,TRBJ2-3,TRBV2,.
CASWRDRSMNTEAFF,TGTGCCAGCTGGCGGGACAGGAGCATGAACACTGAAGCTTTCTTT,TRBD1,TRBJ1-1,TRBV2,.
CASSDWRADNSPLHF,TGCGCCAGCAGCGATTGGAGGGCTGATAATTCACCCCTCCACTTT,.,TRBJ1-6,TRBV4-1,.
CASRLGGEHTQYF,TGTGCCAGCAGACTAGGAGGAGAACATACGCAGTATTTT,.,TRBJ2-3,TRBV2,.
CASSQVWAEQYF,TGTGCCAGCAGCCAAGTGTGGGCGGAGCAGTACTTC,.,TRBJ2-7,TRBV3-1/TRBV3-2,.
CASSSDDRYNEQFF,TGTGCCAGCAGCTCAGATGACAGGTACAATGAGCAGTTCTTC,.,TRBJ2-1,TRBV7-9,.
CASSLGTGKSEQYF,TGTGCCAGCAGTTTAGGGACAGGGAAAAGCGAGCAGTACTTC,TRBD1,TRBJ2-7,TRBV27,.
CAISESGTSVLDGELFF,TGTGCCATCAGTGAGTCTGGGACTAGCGTGCTGGACGGGGAGCTGTTTTTT,TRBD2,TRBJ2-2,TRBV10-3,.
CASSEYWQGNTEAFF,TGTGCCAGCAGTGAATATTGGCAGGGAAACACTGAAGCTTTCTTT,.,TRBJ1-1,TRBV25-1,.
CASSISFGQPNYGYTF,TGTGCCAGTAGTATTAGTTTTGGGCAGCCTAACTATGGCTACACCTTC,.,TRBJ1-2,TRBV19,.
CASSQDSGGSSYEQYF,TGTGCCAGCAGCCAAGATTCAGGGGGTAGCTCCTACGAGCAGTACTTC,TRBD1,TRBJ2-7,TRBV3-1/TRBV3-2,.
CASRTSGGVTDTQYF,TGTGCCAGCAGGACTAGCGGGGGAGTCACAGATACGCAGTATTTT,TRBD2,TRBJ2-3,TRBV6-5,few
CASSSREGLDSGNTIYF,TGTGCCAGCAGCTCCCGGGAAGGCTTAGACTCTGGAAACACCATATATTTT,.,TRBJ1-3,TRBV7-8,.
CASSYYGQDSYEQYF,TGTGCCAGCAGTTACTATGGCCAAGACTCCTACGAGCAGTACTTC,.,TRBJ2-7,TRBV6-5,.
CASSLSAGSFTEAFF,TGTGCCAGCAGCTTATCGGCGGGATCTTTCACTGAAGCTTTCTTT,.,TRBJ1-1,TRBV7-8,once
CASSWTSGSVDTGELFF,TGCGCCAGCAGCTGGACTAGCGGGAGTGTAGACACCGGGGAGCTGTTTTTT,TRBD2,TRBJ2-2,TRBV5-1,.
CASSTGGNTDTQYF,TGTGCCAGCAGTACAGGGGGGAACACAGATACGCAGTATTTT,TRBD1,TRBJ2-3,TRBV6-6,.
CASSITGQGSGELFF,TGTGCCAGTAGTATAACCGGACAGGGCTCGGGGGAGCTGTTTTTT,TRBD1,TRBJ2-2,TRBV19,.
CASNRGRQQGEAFF,TGTGCCAGTAACAGGGGGAGACAACAAGGTGAAGCTTTCTTT,TRBD1,TRBJ1-1,TRBV19,.
CAWSRTPEGYGYTF,TGTGCCTGGAGTCGGACTCCGGAGGGCTATGGCTACACCTTC,.,TRBJ1-2,TRBV30,once
CASSPPGQGVDYEQYF,TGTGCCAGCTCACCACCGGGACAGGGGGTTGACTACGAGCAGTACTTC,TRBD1,TRBJ2-7,TRBV18,.